This T cell receptor (beta chain) is from a study of cytomegalovirus exposure and HLA in healthy donors. The wider study: Findings of an earlier analysis included about 120 million unique TCR beta sequences from some 190 million T cells. General observations from the study: Follow-up analysis later connected one missense variant in DCLRE1C with trimming of TCR beta V- and J-genes.

PCR used 60 Vbeta primers and 13 Jbeta primers. The assay was immunoSEQ multiplex PCR, and TCRdb's table has in-frame clones only and misses some. The sample has 65,000 to 95,000 clones, about 77% seen once. The CDR3 is 14 amino acids. With 5 bases removed from V and 6 bases from J, the gap between germline ends came to 14 bases. Germline V gene data show CDR1 as SGHRS and CDR2 as YFSETQ. Comment on this clone: Its antigen is still unknown.

Sequencing input: PBMCs. The source is a male donor in good health and CMV-seropositive. The V call is TRBV5-1, the J call TRBJ2-2; possible D gene TRBD1, 6 bases. The CDR3 coding sequence is TGCGCCAGCAGGACAGGACAGAGTTCCGGGGAGCTGTTTTTT. It encodes CASRTGQSSGELFF. Based on the CDR3 plus reference TRBV5-1 and TRBJ2-2, the full variable domain is KAGVTQTPRYLIKTRGQQVTLSCSPISGHRSVSWYQQTPGQGLQFLFEYFSETQRNKGNFPGRFSGRQFSNSRSEMNVSTLELGDSALYLCASRTGQSSGELFFGEGSRLTVL.